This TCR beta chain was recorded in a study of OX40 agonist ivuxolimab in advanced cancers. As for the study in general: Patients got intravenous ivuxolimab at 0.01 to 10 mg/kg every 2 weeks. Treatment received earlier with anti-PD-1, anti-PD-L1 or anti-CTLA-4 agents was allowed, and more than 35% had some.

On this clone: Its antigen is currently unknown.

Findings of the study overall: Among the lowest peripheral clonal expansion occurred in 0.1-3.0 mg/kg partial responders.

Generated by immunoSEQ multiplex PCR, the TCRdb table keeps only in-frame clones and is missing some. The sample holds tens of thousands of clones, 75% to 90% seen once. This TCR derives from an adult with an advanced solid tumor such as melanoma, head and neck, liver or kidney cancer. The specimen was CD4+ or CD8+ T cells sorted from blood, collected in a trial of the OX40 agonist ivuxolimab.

Written as DNA, the CDR3 is TGTGCCAGCACTCTTCCGCAGGGGGCCCCTGAAGCTTTCTTT. Encoded protein: CASTLPQGAPEAFF. V and J are TRBV25-1 and TRBJ1-1; 8 positions match TRBD1. Germline V lookup: CDR1 MGHDK, CDR2 SYGVNS. The V segment lost 7 bases and the J segment 6 bases; nucleotides outside the gene matches: 10. The CDR3 has 14 residues.